These T cell receptor beta chains were read from a single sample in a study of T cell changes during pregnancy in multiple sclerosis. This table comes from immunoSEQ multiplex PCR, and its TCRdb copy is limited to in-frame clones, with some not included. The sample comprises 55,000 to 70,000 clones, approximately 90% of which are singletons, and 1.3% to 1.5% rests with the top ten. Sequenced material: peripheral blood, taken in the second trimester of pregnancy. All receptors come from a female donor in good health, enrolled as a control in a pregnancy study. Each CDR3 is given with its conserved first and last residue. Size is stated for part of the rows, as once, few or many counts, or as a class when the clone is expanded.

CASSEEEGLGTEAFF TRBJ1-1 TRBV6-1 .
CSIRGDEQFF TRBJ2-1 TRBV29-1 .
CASSRNPGLASGETQYF TRBJ2-5 TRBV5-1 .
CASSRGLAGGYNEQFF TRBJ2-1 TRBV18 .
CASSPGTNNEQFF TRBJ2-1 TRBV7-6 .
CASSFGSGREETQYF TRBJ2-5 TRBV5-6 .
CASSPRVQETQYF TRBJ2-5 TRBV5-1 .
CASSSVGRTEAFF TRBJ1-1 TRBV25-1 .
CASSPTETMTVVSYEQYF TRBJ2-7 TRBV18 .
CASSFLSGGAYEQYF TRBJ2-7 TRBV28 .
CASSPGQVTNNEQFF TRBJ2-1 TRBV9 .
CAWTDGHSNNSPLHF TRBJ1-6 TRBV30 once